The rows below give T cell receptor beta chains drawn from one sample of a study of vaccination effects on CD4 cells after COVID-19. These receptors have no identified antigens. Measured with immunoSEQ multiplex PCR; TCRdb has only the in-frame clones, and not every one. The sample lists more than 25,000 clones; roughly 62% were seen once. The sequences come from CD4+ T cells from PBMCs cultured with HCoV-229E spike peptides, collected before COVID-19 vaccination. These receptors were taken from a human donor who received a COVID-19 vaccine. Both conserved end residues are trimmed from each CDR3.

V	length	J	CDR3
TRBV7-8	13	TRBJ1-1	ASSSKNRGDLEAF
TRBV11-2	12	TRBJ2-1	ASRVRGFTGEQF
TRBV19	13	TRBJ1-2	ASSIANPRMNGYT
TRBV28	11	TRBJ1-1	ASRRGLNTEAF
TRBV20-1	9	TRBJ2-5	SASYSGAQY
TRBV7-6	15	TRBJ2-6	ASSLAVLGSRANVLT
TRBV19	10	TRBJ2-5	ATSDRVETQY
TRBV3-1/TRBV3-2	10	TRBJ2-7	ASSRLSDEQY
TRBV10-3	13	TRBJ2-4	AISESVGPRNIQY
TRBV18	12	TRBJ2-5	ASSRSTTQETQY
TRBV7-6	14	TRBJ1-3	ASSAGQSSSGNTIY
TRBV30	11	TRBJ1-5	AWSVTGDQPQH
TRBV2	12	TRBJ1-2	ASSVNRGPRGYT
TRBV2	13	TRBJ1-1	ASSVSGISNTEAF
TRBV6-1	16	TRBJ2-1	ASSDRLAGSISYNEQF
TRBV4-1	12	TRBJ1-6	ASSQAATGTPLH
TRBV4-3	14	TRBJ2-7	ASSQTLTGDTYEQY
TRBV19	14	TRBJ2-3	ASSIDRLALANTQY
TRBV3-1/TRBV3-2	13	TRBJ2-3	ASSQRLAVLDTQY
TRBV4-2	13	TRBJ2-5	ASSQDWAGDETQY
TRBV5-1	17	TRBJ1-3	ASSLGSGGSLSSGNTIY
TRBV19	13	TRBJ1-3	ASSDSGTGGNTIY
TRBV7-9	12	TRBJ2-7	ASSGNGAPYEQY
TRBV5-1	14	TRBJ2-1	ASSLVGSGLANEQF
TRBV3-1/TRBV3-2	13	TRBJ2-7	ASSLRPTGRYEQY
TRBV5-1	13	TRBJ2-7	ASSLVGGPSYEQY
TRBV19	10	TRBJ2-7	ASASGSYEQY
TRBV30	12	TRBJ2-3	AWSKGAGLDTQY
TRBV5-8	13	TRBJ1-1	ASSANTGGYTEAF
TRBV19	14	TRBJ1-3	ASSAGGISSGNTIY
TRBV6-5	12	TRBJ1-6	ASSPRGTNSPLH
TRBV29-1	11	TRBJ1-1	SVAQGRGTEAF
TRBV9	10	TRBJ2-4	ASSAGTGIQY
TRBV2	14	TRBJ1-4	ASSAPGGIPNEKLF
TRBV10-3	12	TRBJ2-7	ATNRLGGPYEQY
TRBV27	11	TRBJ1-2	ASSRRTGYGYT
TRBV6-4	12	TRBJ2-7	ASSVGTGGHEQY
TRBV18	9	TRBJ2-7	ASSERYEQY
TRBV11-3	11	TRBJ2-5	ASSAQRSETQY
TRBV6-2/TRBV6-3	12	TRBJ2-2	ASSGQGATGELF
TRBV6-5	12	TRBJ1-1	ATHRGAGSTEAF
TRBV11-1	11	TRBJ2-7	ASSRTGIYEQY
TRBV11-1	12	TRBJ1-6	ASRRDRDNSPLH
TRBV5-6	13	TRBJ1-5	ASSLLRARDQPQH
TRBV12-3/TRBV12-4	11	TRBJ1-3	ASDREAGNTIY
TRBV7-9	11	TRBJ1-2	ASSFEMNYGYT
TRBV7-9	13	TRBJ2-1	ASSLPGTGNNEQF
TRBV5-8	14	TRBJ2-6	ASSSGGGSGANVLT
TRBV11-3	14	TRBJ2-1	ASSLDSGGARNEQF
TRBV6-1	10	TRBJ1-2	ASSEGGNGYT
TRBV15	14	TRBJ1-6	ATSRDGKVGDSPLH
TRBV5-1	13	TRBJ2-1	ASSLGASGLNEQF
TRBV28	13	TRBJ1-1	ASSVGQRLNTEAF